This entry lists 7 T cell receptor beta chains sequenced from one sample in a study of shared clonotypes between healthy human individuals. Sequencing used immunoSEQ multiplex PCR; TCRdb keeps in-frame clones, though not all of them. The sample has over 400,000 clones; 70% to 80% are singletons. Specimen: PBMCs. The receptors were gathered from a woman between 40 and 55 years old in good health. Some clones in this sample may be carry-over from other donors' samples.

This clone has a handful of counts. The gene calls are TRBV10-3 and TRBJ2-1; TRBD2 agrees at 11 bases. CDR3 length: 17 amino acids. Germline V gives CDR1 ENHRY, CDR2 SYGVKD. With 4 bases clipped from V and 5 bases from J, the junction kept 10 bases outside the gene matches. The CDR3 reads CAISGPPGLAANNEQFF. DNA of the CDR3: TGTGCCATCAGTGGACCCCCGGGACTAGCGGCCAACAATGAGCAGTTCTTC.

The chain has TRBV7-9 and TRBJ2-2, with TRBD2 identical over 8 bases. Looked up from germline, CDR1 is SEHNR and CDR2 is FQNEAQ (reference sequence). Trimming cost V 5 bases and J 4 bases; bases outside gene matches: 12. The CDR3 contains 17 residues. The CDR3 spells CASSTGGAPRGTGELFF. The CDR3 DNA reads TGTGCCAGCAGCACCGGGGGGGCTCCGCGGGGCACCGGGGAGCTGTTTTTT.

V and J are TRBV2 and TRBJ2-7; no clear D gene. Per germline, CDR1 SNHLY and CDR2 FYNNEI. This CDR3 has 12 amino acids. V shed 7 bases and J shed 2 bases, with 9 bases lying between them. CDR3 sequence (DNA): TGTGCCAGCAAGACGGCAACCTACGAGCAGTACTTC. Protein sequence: CASKTATYEQYF.

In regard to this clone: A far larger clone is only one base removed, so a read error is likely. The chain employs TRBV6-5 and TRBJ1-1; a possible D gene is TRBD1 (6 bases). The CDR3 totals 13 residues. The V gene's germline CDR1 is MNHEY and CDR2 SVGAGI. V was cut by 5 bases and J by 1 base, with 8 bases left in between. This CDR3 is CASSLRGNTEAFF. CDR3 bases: TGTGCCAGCAGTCTCAGGGGGAACACTGAAGCTTTCTTT.

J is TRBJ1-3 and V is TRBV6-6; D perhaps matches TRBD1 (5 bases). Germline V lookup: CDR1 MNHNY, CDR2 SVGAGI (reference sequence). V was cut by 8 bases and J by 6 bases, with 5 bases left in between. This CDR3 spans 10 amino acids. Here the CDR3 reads CASGQNTIYF. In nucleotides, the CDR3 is TGTGCCAGCGGACAAAACACCATATATTTT.

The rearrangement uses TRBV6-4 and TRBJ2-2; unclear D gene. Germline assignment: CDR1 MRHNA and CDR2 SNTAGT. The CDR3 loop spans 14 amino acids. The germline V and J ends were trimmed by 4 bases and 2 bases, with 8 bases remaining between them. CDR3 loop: CASSVVGNTGELFF. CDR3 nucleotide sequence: TGTGCCAGCAGTGTTGTCGGAAACACCGGGGAGCTGTTTTTT.

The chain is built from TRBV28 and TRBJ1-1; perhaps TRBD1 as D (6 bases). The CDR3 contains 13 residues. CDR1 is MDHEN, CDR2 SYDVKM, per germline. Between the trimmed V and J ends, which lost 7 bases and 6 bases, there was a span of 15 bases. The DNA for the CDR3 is TGTGCCAGCACCCTACCCCGACAGGCTGAAGCTTTCTTT. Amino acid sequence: CASTLPRQAEAFF.